The 28 T cell receptor beta chains given below trace back to one sample, sequenced in a study of blood T cell repertoires in COVID-19. Measured with immunoSEQ multiplex PCR; TCRdb has only the in-frame clones, and not every one. The profile shows approximately 100,000 clones, 85% to 90% of them singletons. Sequenced sample: peripheral blood. The receptor source for this set is a woman aged 70 to 79 with acute or convalescent COVID-19.

The rearrangement links TRBV2 to TRBJ2-2; possible D gene TRBD1, 6 bases. Deletions cut 9 bases from V and 1 base from J, with 9 bases between. This CDR3 comprises 13 residues. Germline lookup yields CDR1 SNHLY and CDR2 FYNNEI. CDR3: CARRTENTGELFF. CDR3 bases: TGTGCCAGAAGGACAGAGAACACCGGGGAGCTGTTTTTT.

V and J are TRBV11-2 and TRBJ2-3, with a possible D match to TRBD1 (6 bases). Germline CDR1 is SGHAT and CDR2 is FQNNGV. The CDR3 length is 14 residues. The V and J ends lost 7 bases and 4 bases respectively, with 15 bases between them. DNA for the CDR3: TGTGCCAGCACGTTTACAGGGTTCGCAGATACGCAGTATTTT. It codes for CASTFTGFADTQYF.

This clone came up a few times. This rearrangement joins TRBV5-1 to TRBJ2-5; no firm D call. The CDR3 totals 14 residues. Germline V gene sequence: CDR1 SGHRS, CDR2 YFSETQ. V was shortened by 0 bases and J by 5 bases, with 11 bases between the two germline ends. The CDR3 sequence: CASSLAGMGETQYF. CDR3 DNA sequence: TGCGCCAGCAGCTTGGCCGGAATGGGCGAGACCCAGTACTTC.

The gene calls are TRBV5-1 and TRBJ2-3; 12 bases are a match to TRBD2. This CDR3 is 16 amino acids long. Germline CDR1 SGHRS, CDR2 YFSETQ. The V segment lost 2 bases and the J segment 2 bases; nucleotides outside the gene matches: 3. CDR3 nucleotide sequence: TGCGCCAGCAGCTTTACTAGCGGGGGGCTCACAGATACGCAGTATTTT. Protein: CASSFTSGGLTDTQYF.

The chain links TRBV24-1 to TRBJ2-1, with TRBD1 matching over 10 bases. CDR3 length equals 19 residues. J lost 0 bases, V lost 3 bases, and 10 bases had no gene match. Germline CDR1 KGHDR, CDR2 SFDVKD. The CDR3 coding sequence is TGTGCCACCAGTGATACCGGGACAGGGGCCTTTAGCTCCTACAATGAGCAGTTCTTC. Its protein product is CATSDTGTGAFSSYNEQFF.

This clone was detected only a few times. This chain links TRBV6-5 with TRBJ1-5; 7 bases align to TRBD1. Germline CDR1 MNHEY, CDR2 SVGAGI. This CDR3 spans 15 amino acids. Losses at the gene ends were 6 bases for V and 5 bases for J; bases not matched to a gene: 10. Written as DNA, the CDR3 is TGTGCCAGCAGCCCCGACAGGGCAAAGGATCAGCCCCAGCATTTT. It yields the protein CASSPDRAKDQPQHF.

The genes are TRBV11-2 and TRBJ2-2; D unresolved. This CDR3 region has 14 residues. The germline V gene encodes CDR1 SGHAT and CDR2 FQNNGV. V dropped 8 bases and J dropped 6 bases, with 16 bases sitting between them. CDR3 region: CASVGVADSGELFF. Written as DNA, the CDR3 is TGTGCCAGCGTAGGCGTCGCGGATTCCGGGGAGCTGTTTTTT.

V usage is TRBV7-9 and J usage is TRBJ2-2; the D gene is possibly TRBD1 (6 bases). V shed 2 bases and J shed 5 bases, with 9 bases lying between them. The CDR3 consists of 14 residues. Germline values: CDR1 SEHNR, CDR2 FQNEAQ (reference sequence). CDR3 region: CASSLRQGTGELFF. Written as DNA, the CDR3 is TGTGCCAGCAGCTTAAGGCAGGGGACCGGGGAGCTGTTTTTT.

This clone was detected only a few times. The J gene is TRBJ2-1, the V gene TRBV5-5; D may be TRBD1 (5 bases). Trimming stripped 0 bases from V and 4 bases from J, with 11 bases between. Germline values: CDR1 SGHKS, CDR2 YYEKEE (reference sequence). The CDR3 contains 15 residues. CDR3 DNA sequence: TGTGCCAGCAGCTTGGGCAGGGTCCTGTACAATGAGCAGTTCTTC. Translation gives CASSLGRVLYNEQFF.

The chain couples TRBV7-9 to TRBJ1-2, with no clear D. Germline V lookup: CDR1 SEHNR, CDR2 FQNEAQ (reference sequence). This CDR3 region has 14 residues. The V end was cut by 1 base, the J end by 2 bases, with 8 bases between. The CDR3 region is CASSLDTANYGYTF. The DNA for the CDR3 is TGTGCCAGCAGCTTAGACACCGCAAACTATGGCTACACCTTC.

This chain joins TRBV15 and TRBJ1-4; a possible D gene is TRBD1 (6 bases). V lost 8 bases and J lost 3, with 10 bases in between. CDR3 size: 13 residues. Per germline, CDR1 LNHNV and CDR2 YYDKDF (reference sequence). The DNA of the CDR3 is TGTGCCACCGCTTACAGGGCTAATGAAAAACTGTTTTTT. Its translation: CATAYRANEKLFF.

This chain links TRBV11-2 with TRBJ2-1, with D maybe TRBD2 (6 bases). CDR3 size: 11 residues. V was trimmed by 1 base and J by 12 bases, leaving 7 bases between them. The V gene's germline CDR1 is SGHAT and CDR2 FQNNGV. Here the CDR3 reads CASSLGRGQFF. The CDR3 nucleotides are TGTGCCAGCAGCTTAGGGAGGGGGCAGTTCTTC.

This chain links TRBV5-1 with TRBJ2-5, with 8 nucleotides matching TRBD2. Trimming cost V 4 bases and J 1 base; bases outside gene matches: 9. CDR1 is SGHRS and CDR2 is YFSETQ in the germline V gene. This CDR3 has 16 amino acids. The CDR3 nucleotides read TGCGCCAGCAGCCCCTCGGGAGGGGGGATCCAAGAGACCCAGTACTTC. Its translation is CASSPSGGGIQETQYF.

This chain connects TRBV7-9 to TRBJ1-1; 10 bases are a match to TRBD1. The CDR3 is made up of 13 amino acids. Germline V gives CDR1 SEHNR, CDR2 FQNEAQ (reference sequence). The trim removed 11 bases at V and 6 bases at J, leaving 9 bases unmatched. CDR3 DNA: TGTGCCGCATGCCGGGACAGGGGATCTGAAGCTTTCTTT. This sequence encodes CAACRDRGSEAFF.

This clone was observed once. The rearrangement links TRBV5-5 to TRBJ2-3, with a possible D match to TRBD2 (6 bases). The length of the CDR3 is 15 residues. CDR1 is SGHKS, CDR2 YYEKEE, per germline (reference sequence). Trimming shortened V by 0 bases and J by 7 bases, and 15 bases separated the two germline ends. The CDR3 bases are TGTGCCAGCAGCTTGGCAGGCACGACTAGACATACGCAGTATTTT. Amino acid sequence: CASSLAGTTRHTQYF.

The chain links TRBV18 to TRBJ1-3; 9 positions match TRBD1. CDR1 is KGHSH, CDR2 LQKENI, per germline. The ends lost 3 bases at V and 4 bases at J; junction bases unmatched: 7. The CDR3 totals 16 residues. CDR3 sequence reads: CASSPGQGPSGNTIYF. The DNA of the CDR3 is TGTGCCAGCTCACCGGGACAGGGCCCCTCGGGAAACACCATATATTTT. The entire variable domain, with the rest obtained from reference TRBV18 and TRBJ1-3, is as follows: NAGVMQNPRHLVRRRGQEARLRCSPMKGHSHVYWYRQLPEEGLKFMVYLQKENIIDESGMPKERFSAEFPKEGPSILRIQQVVRGDSAAYFCASSPGQGPSGNTIYFGEGSWLTVV.

The chain carries TRBV7-8 and TRBJ1-5, with D perhaps TRBD1 (5 bases). With 1 base removed from V and 5 bases from J, the gap between germline ends came to 6 bases. This CDR3 has 13 amino acids. Germline-derived CDR1 and CDR2 are SGHVS and FQNEAQ. CDR3 amino acids: CASSLEGDQPQHF. The CDR3, as DNA: TGTGCCAGCAGCTTAGAAGGGGATCAGCCCCAGCATTTT.

The chain uses TRBV10-1 and TRBJ2-3; 8 bases align to TRBD2. Germline trimming cut 4 bases from V and 3 bases from J; bases unmatched to any gene: 6. The CDR3 loop spans 15 amino acids. The germline V gene encodes CDR1 WNHNN and CDR2 SYGVQD (reference sequence). The CDR3 sequence is CASSVASGPTDTQYF. The CDR3 DNA sequence: TGCGCCAGCAGTGTGGCTAGCGGGCCAACAGATACGCAGTATTTT.

The table lists this clone with a few counts. The rearrangement links TRBV6-4 to TRBJ2-2, with D perhaps TRBD2 (6 bases). With 0 bases removed from V and 7 bases from J, the gap between germline ends came to 6 bases. The CDR3 contains 13 residues. CDR1 is MRHNA and CDR2 is SNTAGT in the germline V gene. The DNA of the CDR3 is TGTGCCAGCAGTGACTCGGAGGGCGGGGAGCTGTTTTTT. Encoded protein: CASSDSEGGELFF.

The V and J genes are TRBV7-9 and TRBJ2-7, with 11 bases identical to TRBD2. The length of the CDR3 is 18 residues. Germline V gene sequence: CDR1 SEHNR, CDR2 FQNEAQ (reference sequence). Losses at the gene ends were 5 bases for V and 0 bases for J; bases not matched to a gene: 12. Here the CDR3 reads CASSPSGGNLPNSYEQYV. The CDR3, as DNA: TGTGCCAGCAGCCCTAGCGGGGGGAACCTCCCCAACTCCTACGAGCAGTACGTC.

This chain joins TRBV5-5 and TRBJ2-5, with D unclear. The CDR3 has 14 residues. Deletions cut 1 base from V and 0 bases from J, with 7 bases between. Germline CDR1 reads SGHKS; CDR2 reads YYEKEE (reference sequence). The CDR3 here is CASSLPLDQETQYF. The CDR3 DNA reads TGTGCCAGCAGCTTGCCGCTAGACCAAGAGACCCAGTACTTC.

Remarks on this clone: Other DNA sequences in this specimen translate into the identical CDR3. CDR3 region: CASSLLAGQETQYF. The CDR3 bases are TGTGCCAGCAGCTTACTAGCGGGGCAAGAGACCCAGTACTTC. This chain connects TRBV7-8 to TRBJ2-5; 9 nucleotides agree with TRBD2. This CDR3 has 14 amino acids. The junction had 0 bases not matched to a gene; V was cut back by 2 bases and J by 2 bases. Germline V gene lookup returns CDR1 SGHVS and CDR2 FQNEAQ.

The chain joins TRBV6-4 to TRBJ2-1, with D perhaps matching TRBD1 (5 bases). Germline V gene sequence: CDR1 MRHNA, CDR2 SNTAGT. The CDR3 totals 16 residues. Trimming shortened V by 0 bases and J by 1 base, and 10 bases separated the two germline ends. The CDR3 loop reads CASSDSWQGSYNEQFF. CDR3 in DNA: TGTGCCAGCAGTGACTCGTGGCAGGGATCCTACAATGAGCAGTTCTTC.

This rearrangement joins TRBV7-9 to TRBJ2-1; the match to TRBD2 covers 8 bases. Germline CDR1 is SEHNR and CDR2 is FQNEAQ (reference sequence). The CDR3 runs 17 residues. V was pared by 7 bases and J by 0 bases, with 11 bases of the junction left unmatched. The CDR3 sequence is CASTSPSGFSSYNEQFF. As DNA, the CDR3 is TGTGCCAGCACGAGTCCTAGCGGGTTTAGCTCCTACAATGAGCAGTTCTTC. The full variable domain, with the rest looked up from reference TRBV7-9 and TRBJ2-1, is DTGVSQNPRHKITKRGQNVTFRCDPISEHNRLYWYRQTLGQGPEFLTYFQNEAQLEKSRLLSDRFSAERPKGSFSTLEIQRTEQGDSAMYLCASTSPSGFSSYNEQFFGPGTRLTVL.

The V call is TRBV12-5, the J call TRBJ1-1, with a tentative D call TRBD1 (5 bases). This CDR3 has 12 amino acids. Germline CDR1 LGHNT, CDR2 FRNRAP. V shed 1 base and J shed 6 bases, with 6 bases lying between them. The CDR3 nucleotides read TGTGCTAGTGGTTTGGGGGGGGCTGAAGCTTTCTTT. Protein: CASGLGGAEAFF.

The J gene is TRBJ1-1, the V gene TRBV27; TRBD1 is a possible D gene (5 bases). CDR1 MNHEY and CDR2 SMNVEV come from the germline V gene (reference sequence). V lost 0 bases to trimming and J lost 3 bases, with 8 bases between them. There are 14 residues in the CDR3. The CDR3 bases are TGTGCCAGCAGTTTATCGACAGATTACACTGAAGCTTTCTTT. Translated, it gives CASSLSTDYTEAFF.

The genes are TRBV4-3 and TRBJ2-1; 12 bases match TRBD2. The CDR3 runs to 18 residues. From germline, CDR1 is LGHNA and CDR2 YSLEER. J was trimmed by 4 bases and V by 6 bases; bases with no gene match: 13. CDR3 nucleotide sequence: TGCGCCAGCAGTTCCCTAGCGGGAGGGCCGTTAGGGTACAATGAGCAGTTCTTC. Translating it yields CASSSLAGGPLGYNEQFF.

This sequence joins TRBV28 and TRBJ2-3; 11 bases line up with TRBD1. CDR3 length: 15 residues. Germline CDR1 reads MDHEN; CDR2 reads SYDVKM. Trimming cost V 6 bases and J 5 bases; bases outside gene matches: 7. The CDR3 region is CASRRTGGAGDTQYF. DNA for the CDR3: TGTGCCAGCAGGAGGACAGGGGGCGCTGGAGATACGCAGTATTTT.